The source of this T cell receptor beta chain is a study of shared clonotypes between healthy human individuals. Measured with immunoSEQ multiplex PCR; TCRdb has only the in-frame clones, and not every one. The sample has a few million clones; more than 80% are singletons. The TCR sequence derives from a man aged 18 to 29 in good health. Some clones in this sample may be carry-over from other donors' samples. Input material: naive CD4+ T cells from PBMCs. The subset denotes: CD45RA+ positively selected.

The CDR3 region has the DNA TGTGCCAGTAGTATCTCCCAGACTCTCCTGGGAGAGGAGCAGTACTTC. Residues: CASSISQTLLGEEQYF. J is TRBJ2-7 and V is TRBV19; tentative D call: TRBD2 (5 bases). Germline V gene sequence: CDR1 LNHDA, CDR2 SQIVND (reference sequence). V shed 3 bases and J shed 7 bases, with 22 bases lying between them. This CDR3 is 16 amino acids long.